Following are 10 T cell receptor beta chains from one sample sequenced in a study of CD8 T cells in Susac syndrome. RNA was extracted with the RNeasy kit, and a quantity of about 0.45 to 1 ug was reverse transcribed using random hexamers. TCRdb analysed the immunoSEQ multiplex PCR reads with MiXCR anew, one entry per CDR3 protein. The sample includes around 200,000 distinct CDR3 sequences, 85% to 95% of them seen just once. Sequenced material: CD4+ T cells from PBMCs. Source of these receptors: a human donor in good health.

J is TRBJ2-7 and V is TRBV29-1; D ambiguous. The CDR3 runs to 12 residues. Trimming left V 6 bases short and J 1 base short, with 10 bases between. Germline V CDR1 and CDR2: SQVTM, ANQGSEA. The CDR3 bases are TGCAGCGTGGCCGACGGGTCCTACGAGCAGTACTTC. This codes for CSVADGSYEQYF.

The chain joins TRBV7-3 to TRBJ2-1, with 10 bases that match TRBD2. In germline, CDR1 is SGHTA, CDR2 FQGTGA. Trimming removed 1 base from V and 7 bases from J; junction bases left unmatched: 7. The CDR3 has 16 amino acids. The CDR3 bases are TGTGCCAGCAGCTTAAAATCTAGCGGGGGTAGGAATGAGCAGTTCTTC. Its protein product is CASSLKSSGGRNEQFF.

The chain is built from TRBV11-2 and TRBJ2-3; TRBD2 matches 7 bases. The CDR3 loop spans 18 amino acids. V lost 5 bases, J lost 4 bases, and 18 bases stayed unmatched. From germline, CDR1 is SGHAT and CDR2 FQNNGV. The CDR3: CASSPDPFGGSHADTQYF. CDR3 sequence (DNA): TGTGCCAGCAGCCCAGACCCTTTTGGCGGGAGCCACGCAGATACGCAGTATTTT.

This chain uses TRBV20-1 with TRBJ1-5; D uncertain. CDR1 is DFQATT and CDR2 is SNEGSKA in the germline V gene (reference sequence). CDR3 length: 13 residues. Trimming took off 0 bases at V and 7 bases at J, with 10 bases between the two ends. CDR3: CSARDRPGQPQHF. CDR3 nucleotide sequence: TGCAGTGCTAGAGATCGCCCCGGGCAGCCCCAGCATTTT.

This chain uses TRBV11-2 with TRBJ2-7; 7 bases are a match to TRBD2. Germline values: CDR1 SGHAT, CDR2 FQNNGV. With 5 bases clipped from V and 4 bases from J, the junction kept 14 bases outside the gene matches. The CDR3 has 16 amino acids. This CDR3 is CASSPRPSGGVYEQYV. The CDR3 coding sequence is TGTGCCAGCAGCCCAAGGCCTAGCGGAGGGGTTTACGAGCAGTACGTC.

The CDR3 sequence is CASSRQTGANVLTF. CDR3 DNA sequence: TGCGCCAGCAGCCGACAGACTGGGGCCAACGTCCTGACTTTC. The chain is built from TRBV5-1 and TRBJ2-6, with D possibly being TRBD1 (5 bases). Trimming took off 4 bases at V and 2 bases at J, with 7 bases between the two ends. Germline CDR1 SGHRS, CDR2 YFSETQ. The CDR3 length is 14 residues.

The CDR3 sequence: CASSYSSGGMNEQYF. The CDR3 nucleotides are TGCGCCAGCAGCTATTCTAGCGGGGGGATGAACGAGCAGTACTTC. V and J are TRBV5-1 and TRBJ2-7, with 11 nucleotides matching TRBD2. Germline CDR1 is SGHRS and CDR2 is YFSETQ. This CDR3 has 15 residues. With V trimmed by 3 bases and J by 5 bases, 7 bases remained unmatched.

V usage is TRBV19 and J usage is TRBJ1-1; a weak D match, TRBD1 (6 bases). Trimming took 7 bases from V and 1 from J, leaving 10 bases between them. There are 13 residues in the CDR3. The germline gives CDR1 LNHDA, CDR2 SQIVND (reference sequence). CDR3 sequence: CASILGANTEAFF. CDR3 in DNA: TGTGCCAGTATCCTGGGGGCGAACACTGAAGCTTTCTTT. The full variable domain, rest sourced from reference TRBV19 and TRBJ1-1, is DGGITQSPKYLFRKEGQNVTLSCEQNLNHDAMYWYRQDPGQGLRLIYYSQIVNDFQKGDIAEGYSVSREKKESFPLTVTSAQKNPTAFYLCASILGANTEAFFGQGTRLTVV.

The chain carries TRBV7-2 and TRBJ2-7; D gene ambiguous. CDR3 length: 15 residues. Trimming removed 3 bases from V and 0 bases from J, with 12 bases in between. The germline V gene encodes CDR1 SGHTA and CDR2 FQGNSA. CDR3 DNA sequence: TGTGCCAGCAGCTTCTCTTCGGCGGCCTCCTACGAGCAGTACTTC. Translating gives CASSFSSAASYEQYF.

The gene calls are TRBV29-1 and TRBJ1-1; D gene unclear. Germline-derived CDR1 and CDR2 are SQVTM and ANQGSEA. V was cut by 6 bases and J by 7 bases, with 18 bases left in between. The CDR3 covers 13 residues. In DNA, the CDR3 is TGCAGCGTCAAGAAAGGTATGGAGAATGAAGCTTTCTTT. It is translated as CSVKKGMENEAFF.